This TCR beta chain stems from a study of cytomegalovirus exposure and HLA in healthy donors. Study conclusions and caveats: An analysis done earlier found most TCR beta V segments productive about 87% or about 30% of the time.

The study ran its PCR with 60 Vbeta and 13 Jbeta primers. Here immunoSEQ multiplex PCR was the method, and the copy in TCRdb shows in-frame clones only, minus some. The sample shows over 100,000 clones, 79% of them seen only once. In its sample, this clone was seen a few times. Its target is unknown. Germline lookup yields CDR1 SEHNR and CDR2 FQNEAQ (reference sequence). The CDR3 contains 11 residues. V lost 1 base and J lost 12, with 8 bases in between. This clonotype originated in a woman under 30 in good health and CMV-seropositive. The chain uses TRBV7-9 and TRBJ2-3; no reliable D call. Sequencing input: PBMCs. The CDR3 sequence: CASSLVGLQYF. The CDR3 nucleotides read TGTGCCAGCAGCTTAGTGGGCCTCCAGTATTTT.